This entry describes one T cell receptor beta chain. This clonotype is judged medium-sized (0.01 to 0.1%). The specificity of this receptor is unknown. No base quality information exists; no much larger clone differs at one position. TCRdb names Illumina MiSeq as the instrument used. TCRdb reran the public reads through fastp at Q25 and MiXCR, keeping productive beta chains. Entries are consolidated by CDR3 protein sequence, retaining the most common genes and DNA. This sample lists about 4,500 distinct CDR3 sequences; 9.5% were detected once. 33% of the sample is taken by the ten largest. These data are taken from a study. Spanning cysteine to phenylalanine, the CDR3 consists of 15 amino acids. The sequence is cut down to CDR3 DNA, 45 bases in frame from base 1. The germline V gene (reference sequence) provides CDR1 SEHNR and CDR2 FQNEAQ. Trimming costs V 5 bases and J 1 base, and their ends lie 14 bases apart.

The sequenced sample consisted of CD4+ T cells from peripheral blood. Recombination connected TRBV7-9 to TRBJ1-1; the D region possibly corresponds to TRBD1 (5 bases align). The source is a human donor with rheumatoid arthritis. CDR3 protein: CASSLQALGNTEAFF. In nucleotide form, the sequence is TGTGCCAGCAGCCTACAGGCTTTGGGGAACACTGAAGCTTTCTTT.